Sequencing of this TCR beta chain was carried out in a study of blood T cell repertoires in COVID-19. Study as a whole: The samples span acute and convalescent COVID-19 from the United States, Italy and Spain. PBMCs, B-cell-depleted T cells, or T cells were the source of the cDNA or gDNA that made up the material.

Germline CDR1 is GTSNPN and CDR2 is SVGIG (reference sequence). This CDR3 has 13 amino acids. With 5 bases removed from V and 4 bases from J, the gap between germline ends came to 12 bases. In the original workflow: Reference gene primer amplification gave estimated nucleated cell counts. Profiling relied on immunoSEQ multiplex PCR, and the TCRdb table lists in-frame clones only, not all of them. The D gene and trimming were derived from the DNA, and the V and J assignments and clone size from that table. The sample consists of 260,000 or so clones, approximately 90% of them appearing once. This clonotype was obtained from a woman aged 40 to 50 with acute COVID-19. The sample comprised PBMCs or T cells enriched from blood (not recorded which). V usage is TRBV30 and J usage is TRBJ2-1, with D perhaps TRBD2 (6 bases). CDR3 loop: CAWGSGTYNEQFF. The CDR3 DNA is TGTGCCTGGGGCTCCGGGACTTACAATGAGCAGTTCTTC.